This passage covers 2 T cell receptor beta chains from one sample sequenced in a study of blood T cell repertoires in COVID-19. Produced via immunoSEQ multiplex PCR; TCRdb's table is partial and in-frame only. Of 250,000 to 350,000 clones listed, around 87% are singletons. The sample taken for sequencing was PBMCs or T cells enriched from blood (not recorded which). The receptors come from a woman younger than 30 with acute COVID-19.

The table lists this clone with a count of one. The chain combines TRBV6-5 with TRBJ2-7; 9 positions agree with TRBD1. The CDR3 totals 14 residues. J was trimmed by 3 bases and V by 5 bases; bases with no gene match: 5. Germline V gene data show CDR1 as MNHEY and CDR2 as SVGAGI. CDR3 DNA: TGTGCCAGCAGTCAAAGACAGGGGGGCTACGAGCAGTACTTC. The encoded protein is CASSQRQGGYEQYF.

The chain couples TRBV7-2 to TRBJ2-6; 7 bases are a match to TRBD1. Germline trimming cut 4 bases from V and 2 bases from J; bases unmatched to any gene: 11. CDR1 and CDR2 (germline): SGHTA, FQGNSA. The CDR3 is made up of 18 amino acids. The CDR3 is CASSSKRQGETGANVLTF. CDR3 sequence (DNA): TGTGCCAGCAGCTCAAAGAGACAGGGCGAAACTGGGGCCAACGTCCTGACTTTC.